A single sample gave rise to the 15 T cell receptor beta chains below, sequenced in a study of T cells in Graves' hyperthyroidism and ophthalmopathy (dated 2019 in TCRdb). The library was generated by multiplex PCR. Instrument on record: Illumina HiSeq 2000. The TCR beta CDR3 regions were amplified from the RNA transcripts. A first-round RT-PCR of the TCR CDR3 used the HTBI primer set with the Qiagen OneStep RT-PCR kit. In TCRdb, the public reads were trimmed at Q25 with fastp and aligned with MiXCR, with productive beta chains retained. Records with the same CDR3 protein are collapsed into one entry carrying the most frequent genes and DNA. This sample gives around 350,000 distinct CDR3 sequences in total; around 25% of them show up just once. 73% of the sample goes to the ten largest clones. The sample taken for sequencing was blood. The receptors shown here come from a middle-aged man with Graves' hyperthyroidism.

This clonotype was counted many times. The CDR3 sequence: CASSLQGAVLAGGDNEQFF. The CDR3 bases are TGTGCCAGCAGCCTTCAGGGGGCCGTACTAGCGGGTGGCGACAATGAGCAGTTCTTC. The chain is built from TRBV3-1 and TRBJ2-1; a possible D gene is TRBD2 (9 bases). This CDR3 is built from 19 residues. Trimming took 4 bases from V and 5 from J, leaving 27 bases between them. Germline lookup yields CDR1 LGHDT and CDR2 YNNKEL (reference sequence).

This clonotype has at least ten counts. The chain recombines TRBV2 with TRBJ2-3; TRBD2 is a possible D gene (5 bases). The V end lost 0 bases, the J end lost 4 bases, and 11 bases lay between the germline ends. CDR3 length equals 15 residues. The germline V gene encodes CDR1 SNHLY and CDR2 FYNNEI. CDR3 DNA: TGTGCCAGCAGTGAAGCGGGGAGTTCGGCAGATACGCAGTATTTT. It encodes CASSEAGSSADTQYF.

This chain's CDR3 is CAAQTGAYNEQFF. In nucleotides, the CDR3 is TGTGCCGCCCAGACAGGGGCCTACAATGAGCAGTTCTTC. The J gene is TRBJ2-1, the V gene TRBV24-1, with TRBD1 identical over 8 bases. This CDR3 has 13 amino acids. Germline CDR1 and CDR2: KGHDR and SFDVKD. After removal of 12 bases from V and 2 bases from J, the junction contained 5 bases not matched to a gene.

This clonotype has only a few counts. The chain employs TRBV12-3 or TRBV12-4 and TRBJ2-7; D is unclear. The CDR3 consists of 13 residues. V dropped 2 bases and J dropped 0 bases, with 5 bases sitting between them. The CDR3 nucleotides read TGTGCCAGCAGTTTACCCAACTCCTACGAGCAGTACTTC. This encodes CASSLPNSYEQYF.

DNA of the CDR3: TGTGCCAGCAGCCAGACAGACAGCCACAATGAGCAGTTCTTC. This gives the protein CASSQTDSHNEQFF. The J gene is TRBJ2-1, the V gene TRBV7-9; D may be TRBD1 (5 bases). This CDR3 region has 14 residues. Trimming stripped 5 bases from V and 5 bases from J, with 13 bases between. CDR1 is SEHNR and CDR2 is FQNEAQ in the germline V gene (reference sequence).

The chain links TRBV12-3 or TRBV12-4 to TRBJ2-3; 13 positions agree with TRBD2. This CDR3 contains 17 residues. Unmatched junction bases numbered 9, after V lost 3 bases and J lost 6 bases. The chain's CDR3 is CASSFGTSGIPTDTQYF. CDR3 DNA: TGTGCCAGCAGTTTTGGGACTAGCGGGATACCCACCGATACGCAGTATTTT.

This clonotype has ten or more counts. This sequence joins TRBV28 and TRBJ1-5; D is possibly TRBD1 (5 bases). The V gene lost 7 bases and the J gene lost 4 bases, with 14 bases spanning the gap. The CDR3 totals 14 residues. Germline CDR1 and CDR2: MDHEN and SYDVKM. The CDR3 protein is CASTLGPGNQPQHF. Here the CDR3 DNA reads TGTGCCAGCACCTTAGGACCAGGGAATCAGCCCCAGCATTTT.

CDR3 in DNA: TGTGCCAGCAGCCAGGAAGGACGGGGGGCAGTAGGTGAAAAACTGTTTTTT. Its protein product is CASSQEGRGAVGEKLFF. The chain employs TRBV3-1 and TRBJ1-4; perhaps TRBD1 as D (6 bases). Trimming shortened V by 3 bases and J by 7 bases, and 21 bases separated the two germline ends. The CDR3 sequence is 17 residues long. Looked up from germline, CDR1 is LGHDT and CDR2 is YNNKEL (reference sequence).

With regard to this clonotype: This could be a read error, since a much larger clone is one nucleotide away. V and J are TRBV3-1 and TRBJ2-1; tentative D call: TRBD1 (6 bases). Looked up from germline, CDR1 is LGHDT and CDR2 is YNNKEL (reference sequence). The CDR3 is 15 residues long. DNA of the CDR3: TGTGCCAGCAACCAAGGACAGAGCTCCTACAATGAGCAGTTCTTC. It translates to CASNQGQSSYNEQFF.

This rearrangement joins TRBV6-1 to TRBJ2-7; D is unclear. Trimming removed 3 bases from V and 2 bases from J, with 14 bases in between. The CDR3 is 15 amino acids. Germline V lookup: CDR1 MNHNS, CDR2 SASEGT. The CDR3 protein is CASSDSITNAYEQYF. CDR3 nucleotide sequence: TGTGCCAGCAGTGACTCGATTACTAATGCCTACGAGCAGTACTTC.

CDR3 in DNA: TGTGCCAGCAGCGTTCAGGGGGCGCGAGAGACCCAGTACTTC. Protein: CASSVQGARETQYF. The chain links TRBV9 to TRBJ2-5; 8 nucleotides line up with TRBD1. Germline V gene lookup returns CDR1 SGDLS and CDR2 YYNGEE. The CDR3 length is 14 residues. With V trimmed by 2 bases and J by 4 bases, 4 bases remained unmatched.

The gene calls are TRBV3-1 and TRBJ1-1; D is ambiguous. The CDR3 contains 13 residues. Germline V gene sequence: CDR1 LGHDT, CDR2 YNNKEL (reference sequence). With 8 bases removed from V and 5 bases from J, the gap between germline ends came to 15 bases. The DNA for the CDR3 is TGTGCCAGCTTCCCCATAGGAGGGACTGAAGCTTTCTTT. Residues: CASFPIGGTEAFF. Together with reference TRBV3-1 and TRBJ1-1, the CDR3 gives the full variable domain: DTAVSQTPKYLVTQMGNDKSIKCEQNLGHDTMYWYKQDSKKFLKIMFSYNNKELIINETVPNRFSPKSPDKAHLNLHINSLELGDSAVYFCASFPIGGTEAFFGQGTRLTVV.

The J gene is TRBJ2-1, the V gene TRBV20-1; 10 bases line up with TRBD2. Germline trimming cut 0 bases from V and 4 bases from J; bases unmatched to any gene: 6. This CDR3 comprises 16 residues. From germline, CDR1 is DFQATT and CDR2 SNEGSKA (reference sequence). The CDR3 DNA sequence: TGCAGTGCTAGAGACCTAGCGGGAGTGGGATACAATGAGCAGTTCTTC. Translation: CSARDLAGVGYNEQFF.

This clonotype was detected a few times. The chain links TRBV7-6 to TRBJ1-3; the match to TRBD1 covers 7 bases. The CDR3 has 14 amino acids. Germline V gives CDR1 SGHVS, CDR2 FNYEAQ. Trimming cost V 5 bases and J 9 bases; bases outside gene matches: 10. CDR3 nucleotides: TGTGCCAGCAGCGGTGACAGGGCCGTAAGCACCATATATTTT. Translated, it gives CASSGDRAVSTIYF.

V usage is TRBV27 and J usage is TRBJ2-1; 8 bases agree with TRBD2. J gave up 7 bases and V 8 bases, and 7 bases lay outside the gene matches. In germline, CDR1 is MNHEY, CDR2 SMNVEV (reference sequence). The CDR3 length is 13 residues. CDR3 protein: CASSAGDRNEQFF. Written as DNA, the CDR3 is TGTGCCAGCTCAGCGGGAGATCGGAATGAGCAGTTCTTC.